This TCR beta chain was obtained from a study of T-cell reconstitution after alpha-beta-depleted transplantation in children. Library preparation (for TCRbeta) was performed with unique molecular identifiers. One entry per CDR3 protein results from TCRdb running MiXCR on the PCR reads. The sample consists of about 500,000 distinct CDR3 sequences, approximately 32% of them appearing once. Per germline, CDR1 SGHTA and CDR2 FQGNSA. This CDR3 is 13 amino acids long. Trimming took off 4 bases at V and 6 bases at J, with 12 bases between the two ends. The J gene is TRBJ2-5, the V gene TRBV7-2; unclear D gene. This sequence originates from a human donor who donated a stem cell graft to a child with aplastic anemia. This specimen was PBMCs from the stem cell graft donor, taken from the stem cell graft. The CDR3 nucleotides are TGTGCCAGCAGCTCTGTGGCGGAAAAGACCCAGTACTTC. It specifies CASSSVAEKTQYF.